Listed here are 6 T cell receptor beta chains from one sample, sequenced in a study of blood T cell repertoires in COVID-19. Here immunoSEQ multiplex PCR was the method, and the copy in TCRdb shows in-frame clones only, minus some. The profile covers 100,000 to 120,000 clones, with approximately 90% appearing a single time and around 5.1% taken by the ten largest. Sequenced material: peripheral blood. These receptors were obtained from a human donor in a cohort sampled during active COVID-19.

This rearrangement joins TRBV5-5 to TRBJ2-1; TRBD2 matches at 8 bases. The V gene end was trimmed by 1 base and the J gene end by 4 bases; junction bases not matched to a gene: 10. The length of the CDR3 is 17 residues. Germline V gene data show CDR1 as SGHKS and CDR2 as YYEKEE (reference sequence). CDR3 DNA: TGTGCCAGCAGCTTGTTGTCCAGCGGGGGACTTTACAATGAGCAGTTCTTC. The encoded protein is CASSLLSSGGLYNEQFF.

CDR3 region: CASSAGTGGIYEQYF. CDR3 in DNA: TGTGCCAGCAGCGCCGGGACAGGGGGCATCTACGAGCAGTACTTC. V gene TRBV9 combines with J gene TRBJ2-7, with 12 bases that match TRBD1. Trimming cost V 3 bases and J 3 bases; bases outside gene matches: 4. The germline V gene encodes CDR1 SGDLS and CDR2 YYNGEE. CDR3 length equals 15 residues.

This chain connects TRBV29-1 to TRBJ2-7, with TRBD2 as a possible D gene (6 bases). The CDR3 spans 16 residues. Germline CDR1 and CDR2: SQVTM and ANQGSEA. V was trimmed by 5 bases and J by 0 bases, leaving 20 bases between them. CDR3 DNA sequence: TGCAGCGTTTGGGAGAAGGGGACTTTAAGCTCCTACGAGCAGTACTTC. Its translation is CSVWEKGTLSSYEQYF.

The CDR3 nucleotides read TGCAGCGTCCGCCAGGGGGTATCCTACGAGCAGTACTTC. It codes for CSVRQGVSYEQYF. The chain carries TRBV29-1 and TRBJ2-7, with 7 bases aligning to TRBD1. The CDR3 contains 13 residues. Germline CDR1 and CDR2: SQVTM and ANQGSEA. J was trimmed by 1 base and V by 6 bases; bases with no gene match: 6.

The rearrangement links TRBV28 to TRBJ1-5, with unresolved D. This CDR3 has 17 amino acids. The V end lost 5 bases, the J end lost 11 bases, and 28 bases lay between the germline ends. Germline V gives CDR1 MDHEN, CDR2 SYDVKM. The CDR3 bases are TGTGCCAGCAGTCATCTAAAGCAAATTTTCCGGGAGATGACCCAGCATTTT. It encodes CASSHLKQIFREMTQHF.

This CDR3 reads CSASTGQGFGNTIYF. Written as DNA, the CDR3 is TGCAGTGCTAGTACAGGACAGGGCTTTGGAAACACCATATATTTT. This chain joins TRBV20-1 and TRBJ1-3; 8 positions match TRBD1. There are 15 residues in the CDR3. Germline V gene sequence: CDR1 DFQATT, CDR2 SNEGSKA (reference sequence). Trimming cost V 3 bases and J 3 bases; bases outside gene matches: 7.